This T cell receptor beta chain was sequenced during a study of shared clonotypes between healthy human individuals. Study conclusions and caveats: Across subsets, estimated richness was generally greater for naive than for memory populations. Non-shared clonotypes displayed generation probabilities falling below those of clonotypes present in all four donors.

Concerning this clone: Its specificity is unknown.

The germline V gene has CDR1 LNHDA and CDR2 SQIVND (reference sequence). Trimming took off 11 bases at V and 1 base at J, with 11 bases between the two ends. The CDR3 runs 13 residues. Data came from immunoSEQ multiplex PCR; TCRdb stores just in-frame clones and leaves some out. Of 2.5 million or so clones in the sample, around 94% are singletons; the top ten hold over 0.12%. Participating donors were healthy, HIV-negative adults free of recent acute infections or vaccinations. The J gene is TRBJ2-2, the V gene TRBV19; no clear D. The source of this sequence is a man between 18 and 29 years old in good health. Source material: naive CD4+ T cells sorted from blood. Regarding subset: CD45RA+ positively selected. CDR3 amino acids: CASKPKNTGELFF. Here the CDR3 DNA reads TGTGCCTCAAAACCGAAGAACACCGGGGAGCTGTTTTTT.